The rows below give T cell receptor beta chains drawn from one sample of a study. TCRdb re-derived calls from the RT-PCR reads in MiXCR, one entry per CDR3 protein. The sample holds about 680,000 distinct CDR3 sequences, 13% to 15% seen once. The sequenced material came from memory CD4+ T cells from blood. All receptors derive from a female donor in good health, serving as a healthy control. The CDR3 runs from the conserved cysteine through the conserved F or W. Each record gives: J gene, V gene, clone size, D gene, CDR3 DNA, CDR3 protein. The D gene is left open where the match is weak. A clone size is listed for some rows: how often the clone was seen (once, few, many), or a class if it is expanded.

>TRBJ2-7|TRBV7-8|few|NA
TGTGCCAGCAGCTCGACTACCTTCAACTCCGAGCAGTACTTC
CASSSTTFNSEQYF
>TRBJ2-1|TRBV20-1|few|NA
TGCAGTGCTAGAGTCGAGGGGGGGAGCTCCTACAATGAGCAGTTCTTC
CSARVEGGSSYNEQFF
>TRBJ1-1|TRBV7-8|NA|NA
TGTGCCAGCAGCTTAGGAGGGGGGCTTGACACTGAAGCTTTCTTT
CASSLGGGLDTEAFF
>TRBJ2-3|TRBV28|NA|NA
TGTGCCAGCAGTTTGGTGGAAACAGATACGCAGTATTTT
CASSLVETDTQYF
>TRBJ1-5|TRBV6-6|NA|NA
TGTGCCAGCAGTTACAGGTCGGGGGGCCCTAATCAGCCCCAGCATTTT
CASSYRSGGPNQPQHF
>TRBJ2-5|TRBV6-5|many|TRBD2
TGTGCCAGCAGTGAAAGACTAGCGGTCCAAGAGACCCAGTACTTC
CASSERLAVQETQYF
>TRBJ1-2|TRBV5-1|many|NA
TGCGCCAGCAGCTTGGCACGGGAGTTTTATGGCTACACCTTC
CASSLAREFYGYTF
>TRBJ2-3|TRBV12-3/TRBV12-4|many|NA
TGCGCCAGCAGCTTGTGGGGAGATACGCAGTATTTT
CASSLWGDTQYF
>TRBJ1-2|TRBV12-3/TRBV12-4|many|TRBD1
TGTGCCAGCAGCCACAGACAGGGATCAAGAGGCTACACCTTC
CASSHRQGSRGYTF
>TRBJ2-6|TRBV5-1|few|TRBD1
TGCGCCATCGGCAGGGGGCCGGGAAACTCTGGGGCCAACGTCCTGACTTTC
CAIGRGPGNSGANVLTF
>TRBJ1-1|TRBV6-1|NA|TRBD1
TGTGCCAGCAGTGAAGGTGTCAGGGGGGCTTTCTTT
CASSEGVRGAFF
>TRBJ1-1|TRBV18|few|TRBD1
TGTGCCAGCTCACCAAGGAAAGGGACAGAGAACACTGAAGCTTTCTTT
CASSPRKGTENTEAFF